This T cell receptor (beta chain) derives from a study of T cells in Graves' hyperthyroidism and ophthalmopathy. As for the study in general: Peripheral blood collection took place at initial diagnosis, before any treatment. Broader study findings: A 13 V-J model separated ophthalmopathy from stable hyperthyroidism. Within blood appeared most thyroid clonotypes that had expanded above 0.001.

Trimming shortened V by 8 bases and J by 2 bases, and 18 bases separated the two germline ends. Germline-derived CDR1 and CDR2 are SNHLY and FYNNEI. CDR3 length: 15 residues. RNA transcripts provided the source from which TCR beta CDR3 regions were amplified. When the TCR CDR3 underwent first-round RT-PCR, the HTBI primer set was used. TCRdb reprocessed the multiplex PCR reads with MiXCR, giving one entry per CDR3 protein. The repertoire holds about 300,000 distinct CDR3 sequences, with about 19% as singletons. Under 3 months was the duration of disease in ophthalmopathy patients, who also had a Clinical Activity Score of at least 3 and a NOSPECS grade of at least 4. Notes on this clonotype: Its antigen is currently unknown.

This receptor was identified in a man aged 45-65 years with Graves' ophthalmopathy. This rearrangement joins TRBV2 to TRBJ2-5; D possibly corresponds to TRBD2 (6 bases). What was sequenced was blood. The CDR3 coding sequence is TGTGCCAGCTCACCATCGGGAGTCTCTCAAGAGACCCAGTACTTC. This gives the protein CASSPSGVSQETQYF.